This TCR beta chain was obtained from a study of T cell responses to AZD1222 COVID-19 vaccine. Study-wide results and caveats: Regions 160-218 and 743-854 held dominance among vaccine-associated CD4 TCRs, which spanned spike. Just a handful of AZD1222 recipients tested seropositive at baseline. Variant regions that are unmutated are reportedly the target of nearly half of spike-specific TCRs. Donor demographics were predominantly white British with a female majority; clonal diversity may be underestimated.

Of note for this clone: Antigen: not known.

Generated by immunoSEQ multiplex PCR, the TCRdb table keeps only in-frame clones and is missing some. The table lists around 120,000 clones, 88% of them singletons. Germline CDR1 reads LGHNT; CDR2 reads FRNRAP. Between the trimmed V and J ends, which lost 6 bases and 0 bases, there was a span of 12 bases. The CDR3 contains 14 residues. V gene TRBV12-5 combines with J gene TRBJ2-7; D gene unclear. The source of this sequence is an adult in good health. The sequencing here drew on peripheral blood, taken on day 0 of AZD1222 vaccination. Here the CDR3 reads CASGYSILSYEQYF. The CDR3 region has the DNA TGTGCTAGTGGATACAGCATCCTCTCCTACGAGCAGTACTTC.